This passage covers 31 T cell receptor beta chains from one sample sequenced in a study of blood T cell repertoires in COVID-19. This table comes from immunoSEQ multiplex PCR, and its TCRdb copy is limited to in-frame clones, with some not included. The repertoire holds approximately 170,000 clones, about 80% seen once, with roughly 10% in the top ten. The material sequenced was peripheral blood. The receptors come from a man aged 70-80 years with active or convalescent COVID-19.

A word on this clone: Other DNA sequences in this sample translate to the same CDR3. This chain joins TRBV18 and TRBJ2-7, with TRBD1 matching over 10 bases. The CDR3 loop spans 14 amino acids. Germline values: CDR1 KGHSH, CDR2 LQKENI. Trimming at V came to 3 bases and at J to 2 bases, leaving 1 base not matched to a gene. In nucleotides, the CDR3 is TGTGCCAGCTCACCGGGGACAGGGGCCTACGAGCAGTACTTC. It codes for CASSPGTGAYEQYF.

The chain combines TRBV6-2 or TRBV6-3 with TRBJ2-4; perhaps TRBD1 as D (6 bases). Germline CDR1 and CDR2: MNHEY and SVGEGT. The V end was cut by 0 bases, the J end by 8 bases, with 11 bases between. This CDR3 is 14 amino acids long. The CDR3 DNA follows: TGTGCCAGCAGTTACTCAGGGACAATTTACATTCAGTACTTC. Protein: CASSYSGTIYIQYF.

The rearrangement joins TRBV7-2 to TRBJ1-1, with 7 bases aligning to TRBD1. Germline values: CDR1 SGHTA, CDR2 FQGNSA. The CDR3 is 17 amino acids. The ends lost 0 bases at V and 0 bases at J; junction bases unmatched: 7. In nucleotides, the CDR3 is TGTGCCAGCAGCTTAGCCGCGAGGGACAGACTGAACACTGAAGCTTTCTTT. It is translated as CASSLAARDRLNTEAFF.

CDR3 protein: CASSLTFRGGQETQYF. DNA of the CDR3: TGTGCCAGCAGCTTAACGTTCCGGGGGGGCCAAGAGACCCAGTACTTC. The chain uses TRBV7-2 and TRBJ2-5; 8 bases fit TRBD2. With 2 bases clipped from V and 1 base from J, the junction kept 6 bases outside the gene matches. Germline V gene sequence: CDR1 SGHTA, CDR2 FQGNSA. This CDR3 has 16 residues.

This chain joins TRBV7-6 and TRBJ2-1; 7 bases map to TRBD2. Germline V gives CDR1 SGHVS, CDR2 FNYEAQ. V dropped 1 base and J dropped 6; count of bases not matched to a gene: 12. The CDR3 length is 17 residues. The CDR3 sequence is CASSLGGGSPVGNEQFF. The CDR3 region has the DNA TGTGCCAGCAGCTTAGGGGGCGGGAGCCCCGTGGGCAATGAGCAGTTCTTC.

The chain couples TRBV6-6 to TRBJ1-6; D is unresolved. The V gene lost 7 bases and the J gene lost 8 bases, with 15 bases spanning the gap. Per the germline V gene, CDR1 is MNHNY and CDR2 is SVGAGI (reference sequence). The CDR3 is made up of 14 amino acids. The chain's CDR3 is CASILNPPDSPLHF. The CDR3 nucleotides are TGTGCCAGCATTCTCAATCCCCCGGATTCACCCCTCCACTTT.

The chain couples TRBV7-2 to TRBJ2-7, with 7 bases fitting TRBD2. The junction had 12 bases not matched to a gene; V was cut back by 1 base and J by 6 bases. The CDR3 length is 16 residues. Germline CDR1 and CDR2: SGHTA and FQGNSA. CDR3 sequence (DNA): TGTGCCAGCAGCTTAGGGGCGACGGGGGGAACCTCCGAGCAGTACTTC. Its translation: CASSLGATGGTSEQYF. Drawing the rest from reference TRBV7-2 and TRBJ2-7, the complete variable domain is GAGVSQSPSNKVTEKGKDVELRCDPISGHTALYWYRQSLGQGLEFLIYFQGNSAPDKSGLPSDRFSAERTGGSVSTLTIQRTQQEDSAVYLCASSLGATGGTSEQYFGPGTRLTVT.

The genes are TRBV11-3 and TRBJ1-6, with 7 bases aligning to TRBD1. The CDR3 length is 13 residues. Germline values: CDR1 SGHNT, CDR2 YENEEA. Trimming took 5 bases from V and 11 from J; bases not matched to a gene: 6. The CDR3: CASSPGGSAPLHF. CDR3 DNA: TGTGCCAGCAGCCCAGGGGGAAGTGCACCCCTCCACTTT. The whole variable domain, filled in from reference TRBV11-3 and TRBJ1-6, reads EAGVVQSPRYKIIEKKQPVAFWCNPISGHNTLYWYLQNLGQGPELLIRYENEEAVDDSQLPKDRFSAERLKGVDSTLKIQPAELGDSAVYLCASSPGGSAPLHFGNGTRLTVT.

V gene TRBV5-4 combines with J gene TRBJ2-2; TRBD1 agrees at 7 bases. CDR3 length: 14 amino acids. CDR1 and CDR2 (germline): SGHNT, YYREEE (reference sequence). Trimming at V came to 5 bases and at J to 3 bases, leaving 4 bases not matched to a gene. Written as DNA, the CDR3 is TGTGCCAGCAGGAGGGGGCAATACACCGGGGAGCTGTTTTTT. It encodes CASRRGQYTGELFF.

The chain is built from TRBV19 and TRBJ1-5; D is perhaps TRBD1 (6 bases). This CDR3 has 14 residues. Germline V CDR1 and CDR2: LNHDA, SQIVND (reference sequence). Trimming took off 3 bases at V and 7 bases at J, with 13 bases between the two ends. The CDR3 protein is CASSIAAGGQPQHF. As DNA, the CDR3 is TGTGCCAGTAGTATCGCGGCGGGGGGCCAGCCCCAGCATTTT.

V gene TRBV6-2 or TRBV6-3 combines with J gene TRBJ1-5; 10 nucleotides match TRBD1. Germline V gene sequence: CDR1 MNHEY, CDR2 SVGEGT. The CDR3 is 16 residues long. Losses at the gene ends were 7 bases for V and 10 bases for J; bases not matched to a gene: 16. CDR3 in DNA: TGTGCCAGCAACCCTCCCCCGGGACAGGGGATCAATCCCCAGCATTTT. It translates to CASNPPPGQGINPQHF.

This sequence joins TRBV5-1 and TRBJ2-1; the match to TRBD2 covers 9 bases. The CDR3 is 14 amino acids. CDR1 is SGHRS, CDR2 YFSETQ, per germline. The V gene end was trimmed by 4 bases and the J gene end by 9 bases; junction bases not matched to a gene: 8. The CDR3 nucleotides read TGCGCCAGCAGCGCTACCGGGACTAGCAGTGAGCAGTTCTTC. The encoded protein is CASSATGTSSEQFF.

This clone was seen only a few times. The CDR3 DNA reads TGTGCCAGCAGCCAAGTAGCCCAATATACGCAGTATTTT. Translation gives CASSQVAQYTQYF. The rearrangement links TRBV14 to TRBJ2-3; D not resolved. V lost 1 base to trimming and J lost 7 bases, with 9 bases between them. This CDR3 has 13 amino acids. Germline lookup yields CDR1 SGHDN and CDR2 FVKESK.

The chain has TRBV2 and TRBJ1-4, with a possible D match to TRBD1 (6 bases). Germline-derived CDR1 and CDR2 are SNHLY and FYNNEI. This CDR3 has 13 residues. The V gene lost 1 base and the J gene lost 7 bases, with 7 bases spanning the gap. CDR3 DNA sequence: TGTGCCAGCAGTGAAGTGGGGGCTGAAAAACTGTTTTTT. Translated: CASSEVGAEKLFF.

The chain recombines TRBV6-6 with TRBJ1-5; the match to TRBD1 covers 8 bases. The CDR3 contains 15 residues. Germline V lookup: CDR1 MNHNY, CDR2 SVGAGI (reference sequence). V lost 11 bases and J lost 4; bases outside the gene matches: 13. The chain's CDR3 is CAGGRTGSRNQPQHF. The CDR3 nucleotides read TGTGCCGGGGGTCGGACAGGGTCTAGGAATCAGCCCCAGCATTTT.

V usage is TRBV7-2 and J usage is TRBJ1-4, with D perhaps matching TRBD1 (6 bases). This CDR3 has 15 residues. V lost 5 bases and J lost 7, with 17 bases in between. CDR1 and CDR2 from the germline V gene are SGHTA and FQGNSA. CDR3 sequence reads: CASSPSNREFEKLFF. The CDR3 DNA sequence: TGTGCCAGCAGCCCCTCCAACAGGGAATTTGAAAAACTGTTTTTT.

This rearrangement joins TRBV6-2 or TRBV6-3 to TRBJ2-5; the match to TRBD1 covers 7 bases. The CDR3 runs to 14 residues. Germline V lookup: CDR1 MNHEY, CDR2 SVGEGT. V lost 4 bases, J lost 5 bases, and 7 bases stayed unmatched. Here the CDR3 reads CASSSETGWETQYF. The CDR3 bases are TGTGCCAGCAGTTCCGAGACAGGGTGGGAGACCCAGTACTTC.

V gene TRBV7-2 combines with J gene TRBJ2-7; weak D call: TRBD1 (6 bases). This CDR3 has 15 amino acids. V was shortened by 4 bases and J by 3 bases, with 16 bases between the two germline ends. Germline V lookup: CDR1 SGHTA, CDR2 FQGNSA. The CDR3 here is CASSSYTGTNYEQYF. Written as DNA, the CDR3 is TGTGCCAGCAGCTCATACACCGGGACAAACTACGAGCAGTACTTC.

The CDR3 reads CASSPAGTSGRVHEQFF. The CDR3 DNA follows: TGTGCCAGCAGCCCCGCCGGGACTAGCGGGAGAGTTCATGAGCAGTTCTTC. The chain couples TRBV3-1 (or the pseudogene TRBV3-2) to TRBJ2-1, with 14 bases that match TRBD2. The CDR3 has 17 residues. CDR1 and CDR2 (germline): LGHDT, YNNKEL (reference sequence). Unmatched junction bases numbered 10, after V lost 4 bases and J lost 8 bases.

CDR3 sequence (DNA): TGTGCCAGCAGCTCCGCAGGGGCCTTTTACGAGCAGTACTTC. This encodes CASSSAGAFYEQYF. The V and J genes are TRBV7-2 and TRBJ2-7, with D possibly being TRBD1 (6 bases). V gave up 4 bases and J gave up 4 bases, with 14 bases separating them. CDR1 is SGHTA and CDR2 is FQGNSA in the germline V gene. This CDR3 region has 14 residues.

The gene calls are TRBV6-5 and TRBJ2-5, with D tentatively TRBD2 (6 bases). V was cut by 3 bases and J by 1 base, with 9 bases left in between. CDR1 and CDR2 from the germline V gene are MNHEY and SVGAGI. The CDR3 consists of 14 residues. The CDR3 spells CASSYGGIQETQYF. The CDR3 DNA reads TGTGCCAGCAGTTATGGAGGGATCCAAGAGACCCAGTACTTC.

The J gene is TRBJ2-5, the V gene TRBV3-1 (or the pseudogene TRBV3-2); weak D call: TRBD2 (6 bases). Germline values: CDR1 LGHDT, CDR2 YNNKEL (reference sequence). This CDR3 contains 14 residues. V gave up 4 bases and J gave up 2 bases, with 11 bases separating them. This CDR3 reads CASSLRLVQETQYF. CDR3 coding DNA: TGTGCCAGCAGCCTCCGACTAGTACAAGAGACCCAGTACTTC.

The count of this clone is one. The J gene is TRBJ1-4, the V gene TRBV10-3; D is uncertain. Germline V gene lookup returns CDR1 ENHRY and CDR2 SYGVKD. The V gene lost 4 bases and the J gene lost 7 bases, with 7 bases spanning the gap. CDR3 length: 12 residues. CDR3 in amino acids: CAISAGGEKLFF. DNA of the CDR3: TGTGCCATCAGTGCAGGTGGTGAAAAACTGTTTTTT.

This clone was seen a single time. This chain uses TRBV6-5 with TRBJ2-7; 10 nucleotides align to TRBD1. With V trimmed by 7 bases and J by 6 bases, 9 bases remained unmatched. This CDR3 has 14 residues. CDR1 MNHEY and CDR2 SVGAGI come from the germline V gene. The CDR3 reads CASIEPGTGVEQYF. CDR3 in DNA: TGTGCCAGCATCGAACCCGGGACAGGGGTCGAGCAGTACTTC.

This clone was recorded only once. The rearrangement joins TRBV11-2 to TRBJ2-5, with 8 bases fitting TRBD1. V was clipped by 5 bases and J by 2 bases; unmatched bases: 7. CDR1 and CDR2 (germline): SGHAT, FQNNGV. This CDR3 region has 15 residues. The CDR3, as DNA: TGTGCCAGCAGCAACAGGGGGATTAGGCAAGAGACCCAGTACTTC. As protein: CASSNRGIRQETQYF.

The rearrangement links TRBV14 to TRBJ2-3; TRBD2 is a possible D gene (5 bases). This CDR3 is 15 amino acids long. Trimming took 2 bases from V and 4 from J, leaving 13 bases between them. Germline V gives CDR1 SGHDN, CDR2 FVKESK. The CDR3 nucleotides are TGTGCCAGCAGCCAACAAGCGGCCCGGGCAGATACGCAGTATTTT. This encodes CASSQQAARADTQYF.

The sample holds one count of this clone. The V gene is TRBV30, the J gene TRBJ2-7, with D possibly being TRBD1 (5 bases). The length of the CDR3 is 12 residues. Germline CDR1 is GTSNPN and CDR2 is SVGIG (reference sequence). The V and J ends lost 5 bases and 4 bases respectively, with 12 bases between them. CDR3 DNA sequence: TGTGCCTGGCAGGGTCTGGGGTACGAGCAGTACTTC. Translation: CAWQGLGYEQYF.

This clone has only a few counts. The CDR3: CASSQYSLYEQYF. The CDR3 DNA sequence: TGTGCCAGCAGCCAATACAGTCTCTACGAGCAGTACTTC. This chain joins TRBV3-1 (or the pseudogene TRBV3-2) and TRBJ2-7; D gene uncertain. This CDR3 spans 13 amino acids. V shed 2 bases and J shed 3 bases, with 8 bases lying between them. Germline V gene data show CDR1 as LGHDT and CDR2 as YNNKEL (reference sequence).

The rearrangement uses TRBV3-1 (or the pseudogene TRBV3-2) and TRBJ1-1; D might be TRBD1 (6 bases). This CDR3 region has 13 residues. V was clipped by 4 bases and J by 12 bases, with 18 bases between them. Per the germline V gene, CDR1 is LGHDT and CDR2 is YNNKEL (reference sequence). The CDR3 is CASSPHRVGTPFF. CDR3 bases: TGTGCCAGCAGCCCCCACCGCGTAGGGACACCTTTCTTT.

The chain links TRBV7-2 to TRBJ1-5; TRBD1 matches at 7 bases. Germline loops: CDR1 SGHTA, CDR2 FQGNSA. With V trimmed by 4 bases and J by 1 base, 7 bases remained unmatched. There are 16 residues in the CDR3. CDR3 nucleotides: TGTGCCAGCAGCTCGGGAGGGGGCGCGAGCAATCAGCCCCAGCATTTT. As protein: CASSSGGGASNQPQHF.

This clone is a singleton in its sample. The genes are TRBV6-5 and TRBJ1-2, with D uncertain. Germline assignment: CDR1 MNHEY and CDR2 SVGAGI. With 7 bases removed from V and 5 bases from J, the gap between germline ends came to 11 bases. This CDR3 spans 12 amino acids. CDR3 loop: CASNPGYYGYTF. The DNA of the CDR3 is TGTGCCAGCAACCCGGGGTATTATGGCTACACCTTC.